The clone carrying this TCR beta chain has at least ten counts. This CDR3 region has 15 residues. V shed 0 bases and J shed 1 base, with 7 bases lying between them. The germline V gene has CDR1 LNHNV and CDR2 YYDKDF (reference sequence). Researchers prepared the TCRbeta library using unique molecular identifiers, the study reports. TCRdb fed the PCR reads into MiXCR, producing one record per CDR3 protein. The sample carries about 91,000 distinct CDR3 sequences, 8% to 9% recorded once. These data belong to a study of T-cell reconstitution after alpha-beta-depleted transplantation in children. The specimen was PBMCs from the stem cell graft donor, collected from the stem cell graft. This chain connects TRBV15 to TRBJ1-3, with D tentatively TRBD1 (5 bases). This clonotype was sampled from a human donor who donated a stem cell graft to a child with congenital amegakaryocytic thrombocytopenia. The CDR3 sequence is CATSRDRGSGNTIYF. The CDR3 DNA reads as TGTGCCACCAGCAGAGATCGGGGGTCTGGAAACACCATATATTTT.